This TCR beta chain comes out of a study of T-cell memory formation after mild COVID-19. Via MiXCR, TCRdb re-called the 5' RACE reads, giving one row per CDR3 protein. This sample has some 210,000 distinct CDR3 sequences; about 10% occur once, and the top ten carry approximately 3%. Comments on this clonotype: As yet, its antigen is unknown.

General study results and limits: There was a balanced CD4/CD8 profile in clones contracting day 15 to 85, and later expanders leaned CD4+.

With V trimmed by 2 bases and J by 7 bases, 3 bases remained unmatched. This CDR3 has 13 residues. Germline V gene data show CDR1 as SEHNR and CDR2 as FQNEAQ (reference sequence). V and J are TRBV7-9 and TRBJ1-2; TRBD1 matches 8 bases. The receptor's source is a man younger than 35 who had mild COVID-19 (a few samples of this study predate the infection). Cell type and time point are not known. Sequenced material: PBMCs or a T cell subset sorted from them (not recorded which). The DNA of the CDR3 is TGTGCCAGCAGCTTACAGGGGGCGGCTGGCTACACCTTC. Its protein product is CASSLQGAAGYTF.